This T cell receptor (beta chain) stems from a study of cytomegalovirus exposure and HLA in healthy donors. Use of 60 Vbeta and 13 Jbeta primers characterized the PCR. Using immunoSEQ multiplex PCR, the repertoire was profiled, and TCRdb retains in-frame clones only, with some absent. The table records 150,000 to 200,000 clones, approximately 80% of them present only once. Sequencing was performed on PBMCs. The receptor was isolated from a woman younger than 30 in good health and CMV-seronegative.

CDR3 nucleotides: TGTGCCAGCACCTACGGTACCTCTCATAGCGGCTCTGGAAACACCATATATTTT. Residues: CASTYGTSHSGSGNTIYF. V and J are TRBV21-1 and TRBJ1-3. TRBV21-1 corresponds to a pseudogene. This CDR3 is built from 18 residues.